The 3 T cell receptor beta chains below were found in one sample sequenced in a study of OX40 agonist ivuxolimab in advanced cancers. Clones were sequenced by immunoSEQ multiplex PCR, and TCRdb holds only the in-frame ones, with some missing. The top ten hold approximately 2% of the sample, which has approximately 61,000 clones, 65% to 85% seen once. The starting material was CD4+ or CD8+ T cells sorted from blood, obtained in a trial of the OX40 agonist ivuxolimab. These receptors all stem from an adult with an advanced solid tumor such as melanoma, head and neck, liver or kidney cancer.

The V and J genes are TRBV19 and TRBJ2-3; D is undetermined. V lost 3 bases and J 1 base, leaving 11 bases between the germline ends. Germline CDR1 LNHDA, CDR2 SQIVND (reference sequence). The CDR3 covers 15 residues. Here the CDR3 DNA reads TGTGCCAGTAGTATCTTTGTTAGTGGCACAGATACGCAGTATTTT. Translation gives CASSIFVSGTDTQYF.

The chain is built from TRBV19 and TRBJ1-5; 7 bases are shared with TRBD1. Germline V gene lookup returns CDR1 LNHDA and CDR2 SQIVND (reference sequence). J lost 5 bases, V lost 5 bases, and 12 bases had no gene match. There are 16 residues in the CDR3. CDR3 sequence: CASSAGGQRDYQPQHF. Written as DNA, the CDR3 is TGTGCCAGTAGTGCAGGGGGACAGCGGGATTATCAGCCCCAGCATTTT.

The chain recombines TRBV10-3 with TRBJ2-7; D gene unclear. V was clipped by 3 bases and J by 2 bases, with 11 bases between them. The CDR3 sequence is 14 residues long. In germline, CDR1 is ENHRY, CDR2 SYGVKD. The CDR3 nucleotides read TGTGCCATCAGTGAAGGTAGGATCGCCTACGAGCAGTACTTC. Translating gives CAISEGRIAYEQYF.